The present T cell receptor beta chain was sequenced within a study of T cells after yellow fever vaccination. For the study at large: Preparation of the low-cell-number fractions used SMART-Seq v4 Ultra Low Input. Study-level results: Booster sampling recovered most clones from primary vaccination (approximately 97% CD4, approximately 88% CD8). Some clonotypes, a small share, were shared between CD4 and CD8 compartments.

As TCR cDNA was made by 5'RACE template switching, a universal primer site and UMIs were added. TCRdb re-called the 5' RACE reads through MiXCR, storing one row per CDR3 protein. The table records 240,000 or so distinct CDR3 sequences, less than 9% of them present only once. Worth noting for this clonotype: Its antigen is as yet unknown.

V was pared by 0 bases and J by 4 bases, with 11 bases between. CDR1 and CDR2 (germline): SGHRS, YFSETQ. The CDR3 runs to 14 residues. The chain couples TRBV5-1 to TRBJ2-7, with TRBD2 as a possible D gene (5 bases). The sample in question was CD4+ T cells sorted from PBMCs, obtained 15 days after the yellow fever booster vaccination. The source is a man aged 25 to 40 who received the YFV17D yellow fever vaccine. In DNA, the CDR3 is TGCGCCAGCAGCTTGGAGCTAGCTTCATACGAGCAGTACTTC. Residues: CASSLELASYEQYF.